A single T cell receptor (beta chain) is shown here with its context. What it binds is unknown. A single record per CDR3 protein comes from TCRdb applying MiXCR to the RACE reads. The table lists about 90,000 distinct CDR3 sequences, 10% of them singletons. This entry is derived from a study of human T cells and chemical hapten exposure. Regarding time point: patch test 1, 2 weeks after DPC sensitization. The treatment is: therapeutic diphenylcyclopropenone sensitization with weekly scalp DPC. Blood draws came before every patch-test application. CDR3 size: 15 residues. V lost 0 bases and J lost 7, with 13 bases in between. Germline V lookup: CDR1 LGHDT, CDR2 YNNKEL (reference sequence). Study-level findings and limits: Donors, who had alopecia, may show an immune response that differs from healthy people's.

The origin of this receptor is a man between 35 and 55 years old with alopecia areata. Some clones in this sample may be carry-over from other donors' samples. The V call is TRBV3-1, the J call TRBJ2-1; weak D call: TRBD2 (5 bases). The sample in question was whole blood, obtained in connection with sensitization to the hapten diphenylcyclopropenone (DPC). CDR3 coding DNA: TGTGCCAGCAGCCAAGACTTCGGGGTCGGGAATGAGCAGTTCTTC. Protein product: CASSQDFGVGNEQFF.